This T cell receptor beta chain was retrieved from a study of technical replicates of blood from several donors. This clone was detected only once. The assay was immunoSEQ multiplex PCR, and TCRdb's table has in-frame clones only and misses some. The sample has roughly 100,000 clones; nearly 96% are singletons. V was pared by 5 bases and J by 4 bases, with 14 bases between. CDR1 is SGHAT and CDR2 is FQNNGV in the germline V gene. The CDR3 contains 14 residues. The sample taken for sequencing was T cells isolated from PBMCs. The receptor was isolated from a human donor in good health. The V and J genes are TRBV11-2 and TRBJ1-2; TRBD1 might be the D (5 bases). The CDR3 protein is CASSPRFDSYGYTF. The CDR3 nucleotides are TGTGCCAGCAGCCCCCGTTTCGACAGCTATGGCTACACCTTC.